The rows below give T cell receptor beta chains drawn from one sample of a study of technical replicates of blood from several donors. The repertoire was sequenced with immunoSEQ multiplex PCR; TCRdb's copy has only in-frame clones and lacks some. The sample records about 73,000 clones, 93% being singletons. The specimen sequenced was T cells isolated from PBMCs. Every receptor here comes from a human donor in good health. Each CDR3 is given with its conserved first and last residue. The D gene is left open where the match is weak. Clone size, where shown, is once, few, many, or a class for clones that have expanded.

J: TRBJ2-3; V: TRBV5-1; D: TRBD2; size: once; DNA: TGCGCCAGCAGTCTGAGGGGACTAGCGTCAAGCACAGATACGCAGTATTTT; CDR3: CASSLRGLASSTDTQYF
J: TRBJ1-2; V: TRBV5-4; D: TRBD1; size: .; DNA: TGTGCCAGCGGCCGGGACAGGGGCTACGGCTACACCTTC; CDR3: CASGRDRGYGYTF
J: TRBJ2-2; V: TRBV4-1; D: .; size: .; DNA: TGCGCCAGCAGCCGATGGGGGGTTGGCACCGGGGAGCTGTTTTTT; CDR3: CASSRWGVGTGELFF
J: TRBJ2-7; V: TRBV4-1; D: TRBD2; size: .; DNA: TGCGCCAGCAGCCAAGGGAATAGCGGGACTCCCGCGGGGTCCTACGAGCAGTACTTC; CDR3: CASSQGNSGTPAGSYEQYF
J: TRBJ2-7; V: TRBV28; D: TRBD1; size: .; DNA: TGTGCCAGCAGTTTCTTGACAGGGGGTCGCTACGAGCAGTACTTC; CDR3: CASSFLTGGRYEQYF
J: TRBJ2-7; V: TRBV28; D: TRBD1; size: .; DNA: TGTGCCAGCAGTTTAGTTGGGACAGGCATGTACGAGCAGTACTTC; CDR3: CASSLVGTGMYEQYF
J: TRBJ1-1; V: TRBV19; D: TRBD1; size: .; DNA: TGTGCCAGTAGTCCAGGACAGGGAGGGGCGTTGAACACTGAAGCTTTCTTT; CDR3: CASSPGQGGALNTEAFF
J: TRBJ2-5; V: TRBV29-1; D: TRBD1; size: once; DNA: TGCAGCGCCCGAGGGGAGACAGGGTGGGGCGAGACCCAGTACTTC; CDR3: CSARGETGWGETQYF
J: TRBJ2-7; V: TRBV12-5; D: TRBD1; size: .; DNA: TGTGCTAGTGGTTTGGCCCGGACAGGGGAAGGTGGAGGCTACGAGCAGTACTTC; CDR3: CASGLARTGEGGGYEQYF
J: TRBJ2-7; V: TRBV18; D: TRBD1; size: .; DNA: TGTGCCAGCTCAGAGGGACAGTCCTACGAGCAGTACTTC; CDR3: CASSEGQSYEQYF
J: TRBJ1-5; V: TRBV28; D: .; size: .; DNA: TGTGCCAGCAGTTTATCCCTCTCCCTGTATCAGCCCCAGCATTTT; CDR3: CASSLSLSLYQPQHF
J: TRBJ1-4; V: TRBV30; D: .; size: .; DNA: TGTGCCTGGAGTGCGCGGGTCTTTAATGAAAAACTGTTTTTT; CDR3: CAWSARVFNEKLFF
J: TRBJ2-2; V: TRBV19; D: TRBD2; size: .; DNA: TGTGCCAGTAGTTTTCAGCCAGCGGGGAATACCGGGGAGCTGTTTTTT; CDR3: CASSFQPAGNTGELFF
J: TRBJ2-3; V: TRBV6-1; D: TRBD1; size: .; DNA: TGTGCCAGCAGTCACCGACAGGGGCAGGATACGCAGTATTTT; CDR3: CASSHRQGQDTQYF
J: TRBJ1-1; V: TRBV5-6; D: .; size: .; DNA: TGTGCCAGCAGCCTCCTGGCAGAGAACACTGAAGCTTTCTTT; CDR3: CASSLLAENTEAFF
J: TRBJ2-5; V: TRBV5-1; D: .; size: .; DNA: TGCGCCAGCAGCTTGGTGCTTCAGGGGCTGGAGCAAGAGACCCAGTACTTC; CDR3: CASSLVLQGLEQETQYF
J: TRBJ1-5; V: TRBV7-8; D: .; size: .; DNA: TGTGCCAGCAGCCAAGACAGTAGCAATCAGCCCCAGCATTTT; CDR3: CASSQDSSNQPQHF
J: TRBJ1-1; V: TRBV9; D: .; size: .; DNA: TGTGCCAGCAGCGTACAGGGTCGGAGCACTGAAGCTTTCTTT; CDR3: CASSVQGRSTEAFF